This T cell receptor beta chain comes out of a study of immune characterization of retroperitoneal liposarcoma (dated by TCRdb to about 2019). In its sample, this clonotype was seen a few times. No cognate antigen has been identified for it. Nothing much larger sits one base from this clone, and base qualities are not available. Trimming costs V 5 bases and J 2 bases, and their ends lie 12 bases apart. The CDR3 holds 15 amino acids from the cysteine to the phenylalanine. Here the CDR3 DNA is all that survives: 45 bases in frame from base 1. For CDR1 and CDR2, the germline V gene lists MNHEY and SVGAGI. Library creation used PCR. Data came from a NextSeq 500. TCRdb reprocessing: public reads trimmed at Q25 with fastp, clones called with MiXCR, in-frame beta chains kept. Each record represents a unique CDR3 protein, reported with the most common genes and DNA among its rows. The sample table shows approximately 11,000 distinct CDR3 sequences, and 50% are seen once. The ten largest clones add up to about 10% of the sample.

This receptor chain uses TRBV6-5 and TRBJ2-2; the D gene is possibly TRBD2, with 6 bases matching. This sequence originates from a female donor with retroperitoneal liposarcoma. Sample: tumor tissue. The DNA reads as follows: TGTGCCAGCAGTCGGGACTTAATAAACACCGGGGAGCTGTTTTTT. Its protein is CASSRDLINTGELFF.